A single sample is the source of the 25 T cell receptor beta chains below, sequenced in a study of breast tumors, draining lymph nodes, adjacent tissues (dated by TCRdb to 2016 to 2017). The lymph node samples were taken from the axillary draining lymph nodes of breast cancer patients. The library was built by means of multiplex PCR. Instrument on record: Illumina HiSeq 2000. The raw public data were reprocessed by TCRdb itself: fastp quality trimming at Q25, MiXCR clonotype calling, in-frame beta chains only. All rows with the same CDR3 protein become a single entry with the most common DNA and genes. The sample yields 180,000 or so distinct CDR3 sequences; roughly 31% were counted once. The ten largest account for 4.3% of the sample. Source material: axillary lymph node tissue. All receptors derive from a female donor with breast cancer. Some clones in this sample may be carry-over from other donors' samples.

This chain links TRBV6-5 with TRBJ1-1; 9 nucleotides align to TRBD1. CDR3 length equals 15 residues. The germline gives CDR1 MNHEY, CDR2 SVGAGI. The J segment lost 3 bases and the V segment lost 11 bases, leaving 13 bases of the junction unmatched. CDR3 protein: CAWKISGQGDTEAFF. The CDR3 DNA reads as TGTGCCTGGAAGATATCGGGACAGGGAGACACTGAAGCTTTCTTT.

On this clonotype: This CDR3 fails to terminate in the conserved phenylalanine or tryptophan, so it likely reflects a read error. The CDR3 protein is CATSPQGLVNEQYL. The CDR3 bases are TGTGCCACCAGCCCTCAGGGACTAGTCAACGAGCAGTACCTC. The chain carries TRBV15 and TRBJ2-7; 8 positions match TRBD2. The CDR3 loop spans 14 amino acids. The V gene end was trimmed by 5 bases and the J gene end by 5 bases; junction bases not matched to a gene: 8. Germline V gene sequence: CDR1 LNHNV, CDR2 YYDKDF (reference sequence).

As concerns this clonotype: A read error may be the cause here, since a much bigger clone is one base away. The CDR3 nucleotides are TGTGCCAGCAGCTTGGCGGGACCGCTCCAAGAGACCCAGTACTTC. Translation: CASSLAGPLQETQYF. V gene TRBV5-8 combines with J gene TRBJ2-5, with D perhaps matching TRBD1 or TRBD2 (5 bases each). Germline CDR1 is SGHTS and CDR2 is YDEGEE. V was pared by 0 bases and J by 1 base, with 10 bases between. The CDR3 contains 15 residues.

J is TRBJ2-7 and V is TRBV2, with D possibly TRBD1 on 5 matching bases. The CDR3 covers 13 residues. The V gene's germline CDR1 is SNHLY and CDR2 FYNNEI. Trimming left V 2 bases short and J 7 bases short, with 12 bases between. CDR3 in amino acids: CASSERGSGEQYF. DNA of the CDR3: TGTGCCAGCAGTGAAAGGGGATCCGGGGAGCAGTACTTC.

Worth noting for this clonotype: It is unclear where the CDR3 begins or ends on the DNA, so no DNA is shown, and the CDR3 is as TCRdb lists it. The chain recombines TRBV7-7 with TRBJ2-5; whether TRBD2, the table's D call, matches the DNA was not checked. The V gene's germline CDR1 is SSHAT and CDR2 FNYEAQ (reference sequence). Counting both end residues, the CDR3 totals 18 amino acids. The CDR3 is CASSFYICSGDRGGTQYF.

This clonotype was picked up a small number of times. A much larger clone differs from this one at a single base, so this may be a read error. V usage is TRBV7-2 and J usage is TRBJ2-2; no firm D call. The CDR3 consists of 14 residues. The germline V gene has CDR1 SGHTA and CDR2 FQGNSA. Trimming left V 1 base short and J 4 bases short, with 7 bases between. The CDR3 region has the DNA TGTGCCAGCAGCTTAGGCAGTCTCACCGGGGAGCTGTTTTTT. It specifies CASSLGSLTGELFF.

The chain combines TRBV7-4 with TRBJ2-5; the match to TRBD2 covers 12 bases. The J call may be mistaken, given a closer DNA end match to TRBJ2-1. Germline values: CDR1 SGHVT, CDR2 SQSDAQ. The CDR3 consists of 13 residues. For the CDR3, the DNA is TGTGCCAGCAGACCACTAGCGGGGGGAAGGCAGTTCTTC. Translation: CASRPLAGGRQFF.

On this clonotype: Just one base apart from a much larger clone, this may be a read error. The rearrangement uses TRBV20-1 and TRBJ2-5, with TRBD2 matching 8 bases. V lost 0 bases to trimming and J lost 5 bases; unmatched junction nucleotides: 11. Germline assignment: CDR1 DFQATT and CDR2 SNEGSKA (reference sequence). This CDR3 region has 16 residues. The CDR3 DNA sequence: TGCAGTGCTAGAGATCAAATTAGCGGGACGAGTGAGACCCAGTACTTC. Amino acid sequence: CSARDQISGTSETQYF.

At least ten counts were recorded for this clonotype. The chain is built from TRBV20-1 and TRBJ2-5, with 7 bases matching TRBD2. The CDR3 sequence is 15 residues long. V lost 5 bases and J lost 2; bases outside the gene matches: 11. Germline CDR1 is DFQATT and CDR2 is SNEGSKA (reference sequence). CDR3 in DNA: TGCAGTGCTGACTCCGGGACTACCATACAAGAGACCCAGTACTTC. Its translation: CSADSGTTIQETQYF.

The CDR3 protein is CASSSVRQGRNGYTF. In DNA form, the CDR3 reads TGTGCCAGCAGCTCGGTCCGGCAGGGACGGAATGGCTACACCTTC. V and J are TRBV5-6 and TRBJ1-2; TRBD1 might be the D (5 bases). The germline CDR1 and CDR2 sequences are SGHDT and YYEEEE. CDR3 length equals 15 residues. V lost 3 bases and J 6 bases, leaving 18 bases between the germline ends.

This clonotype occurred once. Without the conserved terminal phenylalanine or tryptophan, this CDR3 likely stems from a read error. The chain links TRBV28 to TRBJ2-1; weak D call: TRBD1 (6 bases). The CDR3 consists of 14 residues. The V end lost 8 bases, the J end lost 0 bases, and 11 bases lay between the germline ends. Per germline, CDR1 MDHEN and CDR2 SYDVKM. CDR3 in DNA: TGTGCCAGCCAGGACAGAACCTCCTACAATGAGCAGTTCCTC. As protein: CASQDRTSYNEQFL.

This clonotype has at least ten counts. The rearrangement joins TRBV18 to TRBJ1-4, with a tentative D call TRBD1 (5 bases). The CDR3 spans 13 residues. V dropped 4 bases and J dropped 6 bases, with 9 bases sitting between them. Germline lookup yields CDR1 KGHSH and CDR2 LQKENI. The CDR3: CASSQQGDEKLFF. CDR3 DNA sequence: TGTGCCAGCTCACAACAAGGGGATGAAAAACTGTTTTTT.

This clonotype appeared many times. The chain employs TRBV20-1 and TRBJ1-2; 9 bases are shared with TRBD1. Germline trimming cut 5 bases from V and 5 bases from J; bases unmatched to any gene: 6. This CDR3 spans 13 amino acids. Germline CDR1 and CDR2: DFQATT and SNEGSKA (reference sequence). CDR3 DNA sequence: TGCAGTGCTCGAATGGGACAGGGATATGGCTACACCTTC. It is translated as CSARMGQGYGYTF.

This clonotype showed up many times. The rearrangement joins TRBV7-9 to TRBJ2-7; D unclear. This CDR3 is 16 amino acids long. CDR1 SEHNR and CDR2 FQNEAQ come from the germline V gene (reference sequence). The V end was cut by 4 bases, the J end by 2 bases, with 18 bases between. DNA of the CDR3: TGTGCCAGCAGCTCCACCGACGCGATGGGGACCTACGAGCAGTACTTC. The encoded protein is CASSSTDAMGTYEQYF.

This clonotype appeared many times. The chain has TRBV12-3 or TRBV12-4 and TRBJ1-2, with D possibly TRBD1 on 5 matching bases. The CDR3 is made up of 14 amino acids. The germline V and J ends were trimmed by 5 bases and 1 base, with 11 bases remaining between them. CDR3: CASSPKTVNYGYTF. In DNA, the CDR3 is TGTGCCAGCAGTCCCAAGACAGTTAACTATGGCTACACCTTC.

This clonotype has at least ten counts. The rearrangement joins TRBV12-3 or TRBV12-4 to TRBJ1-6; TRBD1 matches 8 bases. CDR3 length equals 15 residues. With 5 bases clipped from V and 9 bases from J, the junction kept 9 bases outside the gene matches. The CDR3 nucleotides read TGTGCCAGCAGTGTAGACAGGGGCCTATCTTCACCCCTCCACTTT. This translates into CASSVDRGLSSPLHF.

This clonotype appeared many times. V is TRBV29-1 and J is TRBJ2-7, with 12 positions matching TRBD2. V lost 6 bases to trimming and J lost 5 bases; unmatched junction nucleotides: 14. Germline-derived CDR1 and CDR2 are SQVTM and ANQGSEA. This CDR3 has 16 residues. The CDR3 region has the DNA TGCAGCGTAGGCGATTTGACTAGCGGGAGTCCCCACGAGCAGTACTTC. Its translation is CSVGDLTSGSPHEQYF.

This clonotype was recorded a few times. The rearrangement links TRBV6-2 or TRBV6-3 to TRBJ2-1; D might be TRBD2 (6 bases). The germline V gene encodes CDR1 MNHEY and CDR2 SVGEGT. This CDR3 region has 12 residues. Trimming stripped 5 bases from V and 12 bases from J, with 14 bases between. The CDR3 reads CASSPLGGVQFF. The CDR3 region has the DNA TGTGCCAGCAGTCCGTTGGGGGGAGTGCAGTTCTTC.

This clonotype appeared many times. The CDR3 nucleotides read TGTGCCAGTAGTTCGGACAGCGTCAATCAGCCCCAGCATTTT. This encodes CASSSDSVNQPQHF. The chain joins TRBV19 to TRBJ1-5; weak D call: TRBD1 (6 bases). The CDR3 runs to 14 residues. V lost 5 bases to trimming and J lost 3 bases, with 11 bases between them. Germline CDR1 reads LNHDA; CDR2 reads SQIVND (reference sequence).

V gene TRBV7-3 combines with J gene TRBJ2-1; weak D call: TRBD2 (5 bases). Per germline, CDR1 SGHTA and CDR2 FQGTGA. The V gene lost 3 bases and the J gene lost 5 bases, with 11 bases spanning the gap. The CDR3 extends over 14 amino acids. This chain's CDR3 is CASSLTPGNNEQFF. As DNA, the CDR3 is TGTGCCAGCAGCTTGACACCGGGGAACAATGAGCAGTTCTTC.

There are many counts of this clonotype. The chain couples TRBV11-2 to TRBJ2-2; D gene unclear. The CDR3 runs 15 residues. V lost 5 bases, J lost 0 bases, and 10 bases lay in between. Germline lookup yields CDR1 SGHAT and CDR2 FQNNGV. CDR3 loop: CASSRGRTNTGELFF. The DNA for the CDR3 is TGTGCCAGCAGCCGCGGACGGACGAACACCGGGGAGCTGTTTTTT.

This clonotype has a single count. One end of the junction varies from germline; a read error may be responsible. In DNA, the CDR3 is TGTGTCAGCAGTCGAGGGAGACAAGAGACCCAGTACTTC. As protein: CVSSRGRQETQYF. This sequence joins TRBV7-8 and TRBJ2-5; D may be TRBD2 (5 bases). The CDR3 consists of 13 residues. The germline V gene has CDR1 SGHVS and CDR2 FQNEAQ.

Concerning this clonotype itself: Just one base apart from a much larger clone, this may be a read error. This rearrangement joins TRBV7-9 to TRBJ1-3; D is undetermined. This CDR3 has 15 residues. The germline CDR1 and CDR2 sequences are SEHNR and FQNEAQ (reference sequence). The CDR3 region is CASSPILSSGTTIYF. The CDR3 DNA follows: TGTGCCAGCAGCCCTATCCTGAGCTCTGGAACCACCATATATTTT.

A single count supports this clonotype. The chain links TRBV20-1 to TRBJ2-5; D tentatively reads TRBD1 or TRBD2 (5 bases each). There are 15 residues in the CDR3. V dropped 3 bases and J dropped 4 bases, with 18 bases sitting between them. CDR1 is DFQATT, CDR2 SNEGSKA, per germline (reference sequence). Here the CDR3 DNA reads TGCAGTGCTAGGGGGGAGAGGGCAGGGAGAGAGACCCAGTACTTC. Its protein is CSARGERAGRETQYF.

This clonotype was seen repeatedly, ten times or more. This chain connects TRBV19 to TRBJ1-5; 8 bases fit TRBD1. CDR1 and CDR2 (germline): LNHDA, SQIVND (reference sequence). CDR3 size: 15 residues. V lost 5 bases, J lost 5 bases, and 8 bases stayed unmatched. Here the CDR3 DNA reads TGTGCCAGTAGTTCTACAGGGGGGCTCCATCAGCCCCAGCATTTT. It translates to CASSSTGGLHQPQHF.